The TCR beta chain under discussion was sequenced for a study of cytomegalovirus exposure and HLA in healthy donors. PCR employed 60 Vbeta and 13 Jbeta primers. The assay was immunoSEQ multiplex PCR, and TCRdb's table has in-frame clones only and misses some. The table shows about 87,000 clones, with 70% to 85% occurring only once. Whole-study findings and limits: The study listed 150 to 200 cytomegalovirus-associated TCR beta chains. Among donors in an Asian-associated ancestry cluster, a later analysis reportedly found fewer N-insertions than the roughly 610-donor mean. Later on, an analysis found that several of the most significant clusters appeared to be linked to common viral pathogens, which included parvovirus B19.

Of note for this clone: Its matching antigen is unknown.

The CDR3 runs 14 residues. The germline V gene has CDR1 MNHEY and CDR2 SMNVEV (reference sequence). With 3 bases clipped from V and 1 base from J, the junction kept 1 base outside the gene matches. The chain combines TRBV27 with TRBJ1-1; 8 bases are shared with TRBD1. Sequences were obtained from PBMCs. This sequence originates from a man aged 25-40 years in good health and CMV-seropositive. This CDR3 reads CASSFRGRNTEAFF. CDR3 DNA: TGTGCCAGCAGTTTCAGGGGGCGGAACACTGAAGCTTTCTTT.